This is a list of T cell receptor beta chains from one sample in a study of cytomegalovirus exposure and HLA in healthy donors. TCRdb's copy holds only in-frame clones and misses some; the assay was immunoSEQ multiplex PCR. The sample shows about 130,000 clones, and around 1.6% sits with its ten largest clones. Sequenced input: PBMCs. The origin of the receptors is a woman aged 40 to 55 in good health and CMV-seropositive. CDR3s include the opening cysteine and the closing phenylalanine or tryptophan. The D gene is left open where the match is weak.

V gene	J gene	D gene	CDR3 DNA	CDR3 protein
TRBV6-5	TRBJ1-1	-	TGTGCCAGCAGTCATGGGCCTGAAGCTTTCTTT	CASSHGPEAFF
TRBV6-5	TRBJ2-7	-	TGTGCCAGCAGTTACTCGGGCAGCTACTACGAGCAGTACTTC	CASSYSGSYYEQYF
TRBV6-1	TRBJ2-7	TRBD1	TGTGCCAGCAGGAGACAGGGTGTCTACGAGCAGTACTTC	CASRRQGVYEQYF
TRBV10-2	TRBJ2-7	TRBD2	TGCGCCAGCAGTGAGTCGGGAGGGACCTACGAGCAGTACTTC	CASSESGGTYEQYF
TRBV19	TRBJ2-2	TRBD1	TGTGCCAGTAGTACTCAGGGGGTTGGCGGGGAGCTGTTTTTT	CASSTQGVGGELFF
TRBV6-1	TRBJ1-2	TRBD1	TGTGCCAGCAGTAACCGGGACAGGGTTGGCTACACCTTC	CASSNRDRVGYTF
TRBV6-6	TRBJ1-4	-	TGTGCCAGCAGTTACTCCCCGACTTACAAGCCTGAAAAACTGTTTTTT	CASSYSPTYKPEKLFF
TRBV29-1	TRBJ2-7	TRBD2	TGCAGCGTTGGACTAGCGGGAGGGCCGGGCGAGCAGTACTTC	CSVGLAGGPGEQYF
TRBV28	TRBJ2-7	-	TGTGCCAGCAGGTTTGCAAGGGAGAGCTCCTACGAGCAGTACTTC	CASRFARESSYEQYF
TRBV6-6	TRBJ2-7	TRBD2	TGTGCCAGCAGTTCCCCTACTCTAGCGGGATACGAGCAGTACTTC	CASSSPTLAGYEQYF
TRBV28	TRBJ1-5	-	TGTGCCAGCAATGGTGTTTTAGGCAATCAGCCCCAGCATTTT	CASNGVLGNQPQHF
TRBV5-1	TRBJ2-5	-	TGCGCCAGCAGCTTCGTAGGCGGAGTGGAGACCCAGTACTTC	CASSFVGGVETQYF
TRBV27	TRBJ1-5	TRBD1	TGTGCCAGCAGTGACAGGGGGCAACAGCCCCAGCATTTT	CASSDRGQQPQHF
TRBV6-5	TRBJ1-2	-	TGTGCCGCCGGGGTCAACTCCTTAAACTATGGCTACACCTTC	CAAGVNSLNYGYTF
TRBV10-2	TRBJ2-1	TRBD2	TGCGCCAGCAGTGGGGCTAGCGGGAGATACAATGAGCAGTTCTTC	CASSGASGRYNEQFF
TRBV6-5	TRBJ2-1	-	TGTGCCAGCAGTTACGGTTCTAGCTCCTACAATGAGCAGTTCTTC	CASSYGSSSYNEQFF
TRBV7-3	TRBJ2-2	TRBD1	TGTGCCAGCAGCTGGGATAGATGGTGGGACAGGGGTTCGAACGGGGAGCTGTTTTTT	CASSWDRWWDRGSNGELFF
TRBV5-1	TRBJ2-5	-	TGCGCCAGCAGCTTGGCGGGGGGCACTAGCGCCCAAGAGACCCAGTACTTC	CASSLAGGTSAQETQYF
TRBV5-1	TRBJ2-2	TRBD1	TGCGCCAGCAGCTTGGTTAGGGGGCCGAAAACCGGGGAGCTGTTTTTT	CASSLVRGPKTGELFF
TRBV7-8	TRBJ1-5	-	TGTGCCAGCAGCCCGGTTGGCAATCAGCCCCAGCATTTT	CASSPVGNQPQHF
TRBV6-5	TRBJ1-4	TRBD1	TGTGCCAGCAGGGGGACAGCTAATGAAAAACTGTTTTTT	CASRGTANEKLFF
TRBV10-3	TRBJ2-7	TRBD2	TGTGCCATCAGCCCAACTAGCGGGGAGGCTACCTACGAGCAGTACTTC	CAISPTSGEATYEQYF
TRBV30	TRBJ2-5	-	TGTGCCTGGGCCCAGGCCCCCAAGACCCAGTACTTC	CAWAQAPKTQYF
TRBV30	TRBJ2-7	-	TGTGCCTGGAGTAGAGGGCAAGGAGGCGACGAGCAGTACTTC	CAWSRGQGGDEQYF
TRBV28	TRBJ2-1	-	TGTGCCAGCAGCGACTTTCGAATCCTATCCTACAATGAGCAGTTCTTC	CASSDFRILSYNEQFF
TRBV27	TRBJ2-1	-	TGTGCCAGCAGCGACTTCGATGAGCAGTTCTTC	CASSDFDEQFF
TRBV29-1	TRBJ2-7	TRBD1	TGCAGCGCGGAAACAGGGGGCGAGCAGTACTTC	CSAETGGEQYF
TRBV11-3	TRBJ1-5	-	TGTGCCAGCAGCCCCCACCCGGAGGGCGAACTATATAGCAATCAGCCCCAGCATTTT	CASSPHPEGELYSNQPQHF
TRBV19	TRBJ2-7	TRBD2	TGTGCCAGTAGTCCCAACGGGCTAGCGGGAGGTACCTACGAGCAGTACTTC	CASSPNGLAGGTYEQYF
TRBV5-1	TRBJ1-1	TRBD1	TGCGCCAGCAGCTACTCCGGGACAGGGACTGAAGCTTTCTTT	CASSYSGTGTEAFF
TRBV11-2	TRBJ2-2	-	TGTGCCAGCAGCTCACACCCAGGAGGGGCGGGAACCGGGGAGCTGTTTTTT	CASSSHPGGAGTGELFF
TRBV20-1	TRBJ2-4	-	TGCAGGCGCGTAGACATTCAGTACTTC	CRRVDIQYF
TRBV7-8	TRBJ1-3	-	TGTGCCAGCAGCTTAGATCGCCCCAGGGTTGAAAACACCATATATTTT	CASSLDRPRVENTIYF